The rows below give T cell receptor beta chains drawn from one sample of a study of OX40 agonist ivuxolimab in advanced cancers. Clones were read by immunoSEQ multiplex PCR, and TCRdb kept only the in-frame ones, dropping some. This table has tens of thousands of clones, about 90% appearing once. The sequenced sample was CD4+ or CD8+ T cells sorted from blood, obtained in a trial of the OX40 agonist ivuxolimab. These receptor sequences come from an adult with an advanced solid tumor such as melanoma, head and neck, liver or kidney cancer. Both conserved end residues are trimmed from each CDR3. Fields, in order: V gene, CDR3 protein.

TRBV30	AWSVGGGNEKLF
TRBV29-1	SVHQGVQY
TRBV4-2	ASSQTGSQPQH
TRBV6-5	ASRKGESGANVLT
TRBV19	ASRAGGSGNTIY
TRBV7-3	ASSLGTGFNEKLF
TRBV7-2	ASSPNRGGSYGYT
TRBV28	ASSQNYEQY
TRBV5-6	ASSWDRGHEQY
TRBV19	ASSPTGGVSGNTIY
TRBV19	ASSGVQETQY
TRBV6-5	ASSYSTPPTQY
TRBV6-6	ASTRGDIQETQY
TRBV20-1	SARGPTEQF
TRBV4-2	ASSPRTSVTYEQY
TRBV11-2	ASSPRPRDYEQY
TRBV18	ASSPRAARQETQY